The 7 T cell receptor beta chains given below trace back to one sample, sequenced in a study of regulatory T cells in long-lasting Graves disease. Time point indicated: newly diagnosed GD, antithyroid drugs for less than 3 months. PBMC-extracted RNA yielded the TCR library. Investigators prepared the TCR beta libraries by applying iRepertoire HTBI primers and Arm-PCR of CDR3 regions. TCRdb re-called the multiplex PCR reads with MiXCR, one entry per CDR3 protein. This table holds roughly 360,000 distinct CDR3 sequences, 12% found once. These sequences were also reported in another study, on T cells in Graves' hyperthyroidism and ophthalmopathy.

The sample in question was peripheral blood mononuclear cells (PBMCs), obtained at new diagnosis, from a patient treated with antithyroid drugs. The receptors were gathered from a woman aged 18-35 years with Graves disease.

The rearrangement joins TRBV20-1 to TRBJ2-3; tentatively, D is TRBD2 (6 bases). Per the germline V gene, CDR1 is DFQATT and CDR2 is SNEGSKA (reference sequence). The ends were cut back, 6 bases at V and 0 bases at J, with 19 bases in the middle. The CDR3 sequence is 16 residues long. The CDR3 bases are TGCAGTGCCCCCCCTGGCGAGGGAGGCAGCACAGATACGCAGTATTTT. Its translation is CSAPPGEGGSTDTQYF.

This clonotype was seen ten or more times. The chain uses TRBV12-3 or TRBV12-4 and TRBJ2-4, with D possibly matching TRBD1 (6 bases). CDR3 length equals 16 residues. The germline V and J ends were trimmed by 3 bases and 4 bases, with 16 bases remaining between them. In DNA form, the CDR3 reads TGTGCCAGCAGTTTGAGGGGGACCCGACCGAAAAACATTCAGTACTTC. It specifies CASSLRGTRPKNIQYF.

V is TRBV4-2 and J is TRBJ2-5, with 11 bases aligning to TRBD1. The germline CDR1 and CDR2 sequences are LGHNA and YNFKEQ. With V trimmed by 0 bases and J by 2 bases, 14 bases remained unmatched. This CDR3 comprises 20 residues. The CDR3 is CASSQDGWEWDRGGQETQYF. The CDR3 DNA is TGTGCCAGCAGCCAAGATGGGTGGGAGTGGGACAGGGGGGGTCAAGAGACCCAGTACTTC.

This clonotype was counted at least ten times. The chain recombines TRBV6-4 with TRBJ1-1, with D uncertain. CDR3 size: 20 residues. Germline values: CDR1 MRHNA, CDR2 SNTAGT. Trimming stripped 4 bases from V and 6 bases from J, with 33 bases between. CDR3 amino acids: CASSGPLRVRGKGFSAEAFF. The CDR3 DNA reads as TGTGCCAGCAGTGGGCCCCTCCGGGTCAGAGGGAAGGGTTTCTCGGCTGAAGCTTTCTTT.

This clonotype was seen at least ten times. The chain is built from TRBV11-2 and TRBJ2-7; possible D gene TRBD1, 5 bases. The V and J ends lost 5 bases and 3 bases respectively, with 17 bases between them. The germline gives CDR1 SGHAT, CDR2 FQNNGV. The CDR3 has 15 amino acids. The CDR3 DNA is TGTGCCAGCAGCCCAAGGGCGGCGGACATCTACGAGCAGTACTTC. It encodes CASSPRAADIYEQYF.

This clonotype was seen repeatedly, ten times or more. This sequence joins TRBV3-1 and TRBJ2-1; TRBD1 is a possible D gene (6 bases). Germline CDR1 LGHDT, CDR2 YNNKEL (reference sequence). This CDR3 contains 20 residues. V was clipped by 0 bases and J by 0 bases, with 21 bases between them. The CDR3 sequence is CASSQDLTDSSGSSYNEQFF. In DNA form, the CDR3 reads TGTGCCAGCAGCCAAGACTTAACGGACAGTTCTGGAAGCTCCTACAATGAGCAGTTCTTC.

This clonotype has ten or more counts. V usage is TRBV14 and J usage is TRBJ2-7; D may be TRBD2 (6 bases). The V gene lost 5 bases and the J gene lost 5 bases, with 10 bases spanning the gap. The CDR3 contains 12 residues. Germline assignment: CDR1 SGHDN and CDR2 FVKESK. CDR3 loop: CASSLGGDEQYV. Written as DNA, the CDR3 is TGTGCCAGCAGCTTAGGAGGGGACGAGCAGTACGTC.